This is a list of T cell receptor beta chains from one sample in a study of preoperative IRX-2 immunotherapy in early breast cancer. The method was immunoSEQ multiplex PCR; TCRdb's version includes in-frame clones alone and lacks a portion of them. The sample lists 75,000 to 100,000 clones; around 86% were seen once. The material sequenced was tumor tissue, taken after IRX-2 immunotherapy. These receptor sequences come from a human donor with breast cancer. Both conserved end residues are part of each CDR3. Clone size is given for some rows only: seen once, a few or many times, or a class if the clone is expanded.

clone_size,j_call,v_call,cdr3_aa
once,TRBJ1-4,TRBV5-1,CASSFTGTGREKLFF
.,TRBJ1-5,TRBV6-8,CASRQGRNQPQHF
.,TRBJ1-1,TRBV28,CASSSTGFEAFF
.,TRBJ2-5,TRBV22-1,CASSLRAGIQETQYF
.,TRBJ2-1,TRBV6-8,CASRRTSGDYNEQFF
.,TRBJ1-5,TRBV23-1,CASSRETTGNQPQHF
once,TRBJ2-1,TRBV29-1,CSVGGQGFGEQFF
.,TRBJ1-4,TRBV14,CASSQGPGQSAYEKLFF
once,TRBJ1-2,TRBV5-1,CASSFDGTGYGYTF
.,TRBJ1-4,TRBV19,CASWGTANEKLFF
.,TRBJ2-7,TRBV18,CASSPRTSEWDEQYF
.,TRBJ1-4,TRBV28,CASTPDRVYEKLFF
.,TRBJ1-6,TRBV6-8,CASSYGGQGAAAPLHF
.,TRBJ1-5,TRBV6-8,CASLGRLQEPQHF
.,TRBJ1-3,TRBV19,CASSTNREGSSGNTIYF
.,TRBJ1-1,TRBV19,CASSIEWEPEAFF
.,TRBJ1-4,TRBV11-3,CASSLGWIRDEKLFF
.,TRBJ1-5,TRBV9,CASSSGGDSNQPQHF
.,TRBJ1-1,TRBV6-8,CASMTTANTEAFF
.,TRBJ1-1,TRBV30,CAWSSGGDGGEAFF